A single sample gave rise to the 8 T cell receptor beta chains below, sequenced in a study of T-cell memory formation after mild COVID-19. TCRdb reprocessed the 5' RACE reads via MiXCR and lists one record per CDR3 protein. Of about 500,000 distinct CDR3 sequences in the sample, roughly 20% were seen once. The source material was PBMCs or a T cell subset sorted from them (not recorded which). The receptor set was obtained from an adult woman who had mild COVID-19 (a few samples of this study predate the infection). Cell type and time point are not known.

Only a few counts were recorded for this clonotype. The chain combines TRBV7-9 with TRBJ1-5; no definite D call. V lost 0 bases and J lost 3, with 9 bases in between. Germline lookup yields CDR1 SEHNR and CDR2 FQNEAQ (reference sequence). This CDR3 has 15 amino acids. The CDR3 protein is CASSLAGGYNQPQHF. The CDR3, as DNA: TGTGCCAGCAGCTTAGCTGGAGGGTACAATCAGCCCCAGCATTTT.

This sequence joins TRBV5-5 and TRBJ1-2; D perhaps matches TRBD1 (5 bases). The CDR3 runs 13 residues. The germline V gene encodes CDR1 SGHKS and CDR2 YYEKEE (reference sequence). V lost 5 bases, J lost 7 bases, and 15 bases lay in between. The CDR3 loop reads CASRDGGSGGYTF. CDR3 sequence (DNA): TGTGCCAGCAGAGATGGGGGGTCTGGTGGCTACACCTTC.

The genes are TRBV11-2 and TRBJ2-7, with 11 bases that match TRBD2. The junction had 11 bases not matched to a gene; V was cut back by 3 bases and J by 4 bases. The CDR3 spans 17 residues. Germline V CDR1 and CDR2: SGHAT, FQNNGV. DNA of the CDR3: TGTGCCAGCAGCTTGGATCTCCTAGCGGGGGGCGGGTACGAGCAGTACTTC. This translates into CASSLDLLAGGGYEQYF.

This clonotype was picked up a small number of times. CDR3 nucleotide sequence: TGTGCCAGCAGCCCAAGGGGGGGCGGGACCCCAGATACGCAGTATTTT. It yields the protein CASSPRGGGTPDTQYF. The V gene is TRBV7-3, the J gene TRBJ2-3, with TRBD2 as a possible D gene (7 bases). The CDR3 covers 16 residues. Trimming took 5 bases from V and 4 from J, leaving 19 bases between them. Germline V lookup: CDR1 SGHTA, CDR2 FQGTGA.

This clonotype showed up just a few times. The rearrangement links TRBV9 to TRBJ2-5; TRBD2 agrees at 8 bases. Unmatched junction bases numbered 8, after V lost 4 bases and J lost 3 bases. Germline-derived CDR1 and CDR2 are SGDLS and YYNGEE. The CDR3 totals 15 residues. The CDR3 is CASSPRGREEETQYF. The CDR3 nucleotides read TGTGCCAGCAGCCCCCGTGGGCGGGAGGAAGAGACCCAGTACTTC.

This clonotype has a handful of counts. This rearrangement joins TRBV6-6 to TRBJ2-7, with 8 bases identical to TRBD1. Germline assignment: CDR1 MNHNY and CDR2 SVGAGI (reference sequence). The CDR3 loop spans 15 amino acids. Unmatched junction bases numbered 6, after V lost 4 bases and J lost 1 base. The chain's CDR3 is CASSLQGEWSYEQYF. In nucleotides, the CDR3 is TGTGCCAGCAGTTTACAGGGGGAGTGGTCCTACGAGCAGTACTTC.

This sequence joins TRBV19 and TRBJ2-1, with D tentatively TRBD1 (6 bases). CDR1 and CDR2 from the germline V gene are LNHDA and SQIVND (reference sequence). V lost 5 bases, J lost 3 bases, and 20 bases lay in between. CDR3 size: 17 residues. CDR3 residues: CASSLSLSTGNYNEQFF. The CDR3 DNA reads TGTGCCAGTAGTCTCTCCCTCTCCACAGGGAACTACAATGAGCAGTTCTTC. Drawing the rest from reference TRBV19 and TRBJ2-1, the complete variable domain is DGGITQSPKYLFRKEGQNVTLSCEQNLNHDAMYWYRQDPGQGLRLIYYSQIVNDFQKGDIAEGYSVSREKKESFPLTVTSAQKNPTAFYLCASSLSLSTGNYNEQFFGPGTRLTVL.

V and J are TRBV18 and TRBJ1-1; 7 bases are shared with TRBD1. The V segment lost 2 bases and the J segment 7 bases; nucleotides outside the gene matches: 7. The germline gives CDR1 KGHSH, CDR2 LQKENI. CDR3 length equals 14 residues. This CDR3 is CASSPEQGRDEAFF. The DNA of the CDR3 is TGTGCCAGCTCACCAGAACAGGGGAGGGATGAAGCTTTCTTT.